This entry lists 30 T cell receptor beta chains sequenced from one sample in a study of monozygotic twins with inflammatory bowel disease. TCRdb reprocessed the 5' RACE reads; each CDR3 protein has one entry and no DNA is given. The record lists tens of thousands of distinct CDR3 sequences, of which the ten most abundant hold roughly 7%. The sequenced sample was blood. These receptors originate from a human donor with ulcerative colitis or Crohn's disease, or a healthy co-twin of an affected twin (not recorded which).

This chain links TRBV12-3 or TRBV12-4 with TRBJ1-3. The CDR3 length is 14 residues. The CDR3: CASSLGRTGNTIYF.

The V gene is TRBV29-1, the J gene TRBJ2-3; TCRdb's assignment of TRBD1 cannot be checked, as there is no DNA. CDR3 length equals 12 residues. The germline V gene encodes CDR1 SQVTM and CDR2 ANQGSEA. The CDR3 spells CSVGRQEDTQYF.

The chain carries TRBV2 and TRBJ1-6. The germline gives CDR1 SNHLY, CDR2 FYNNEI. The CDR3 contains 15 residues. CDR3 region: CASTQSGQGNSPLHF.

The gene calls are TRBV2 and TRBJ2-7. The CDR3 extends over 13 amino acids. Germline CDR1 SNHLY, CDR2 FYNNEI. Here the CDR3 reads CASSVLEFYEQYF.

This chain links TRBV5-6 with TRBJ2-5; TCRdb reports TRBD2, a call that lacks DNA to check it against. Germline CDR1 is SGHDT and CDR2 is YYEEEE. The CDR3 runs to 16 residues. The chain's CDR3 is CASSSSLAGAWETQYF.

The chain recombines TRBV15 with TRBJ2-1; absent DNA, TCRdb's TRBD1 call cannot be checked. Per germline, CDR1 LNHNV and CDR2 YYDKDF (reference sequence). CDR3 size: 17 residues. The CDR3 sequence is CATSRDRAGTAKNEQFF. Complete variable domain (other parts from reference TRBV15 and TRBJ2-1): DAMVIQNPRYQVTQFGKPVTLSCSQTLNHNVMYWYQQKSSQAPKLLFHYYDKDFNNEADTPDNFQSRRPNTSFCFLDIRSPGLGDTAMYLCATSRDRAGTAKNEQFFGPGTRLTVL.

The chain carries TRBV6-2 or TRBV6-3 and TRBJ1-1; absent DNA, TCRdb's TRBD1 call cannot be checked. Germline CDR1 MNHEY, CDR2 SVGEGT. The CDR3 sequence is 14 residues long. CDR3 region: CASSHRGIGTEAFF.

This rearrangement joins TRBV27 to TRBJ1-5; TCRdb selects TRBD1, and the lack of DNA leaves this call unchecked. This CDR3 contains 15 residues. Per the germline V gene, CDR1 is MNHEY and CDR2 is SMNVEV (reference sequence). CDR3 loop: CASSPTGNSNQPQHF.

The J gene is TRBJ1-3, the V gene TRBV7-9; lacking DNA, the TRBD1 call made by TCRdb goes unchecked. The CDR3 extends over 14 amino acids. CDR1 and CDR2 from the germline V gene are SEHNR and FQNEAQ (reference sequence). CDR3 sequence reads: CASSKFIGRDTIYF.

V and J are TRBV5-1 and TRBJ1-1; TCRdb reports TRBD1, a call that lacks DNA to check it against. The germline CDR1 and CDR2 sequences are SGHRS and YFSETQ. This CDR3 has 17 amino acids. The CDR3 loop reads CASSSRGLQGAQAEAFF.

The chain carries TRBV5-1 and TRBJ2-7; without DNA, the TCRdb call of TRBD1 cannot be checked. The CDR3 consists of 13 residues. Germline CDR1 is SGHRS and CDR2 is YFSETQ. CDR3 protein: CASSFRGPGEQYF.

The chain uses TRBV5-1 and TRBJ1-1. From germline, CDR1 is SGHRS and CDR2 YFSETQ. This CDR3 is 14 amino acids long. CDR3 amino acids: CASSLGGYTTEAFF. Full variable domain (rest looked up from reference TRBV5-1 and TRBJ1-1): KAGVTQTPRYLIKTRGQQVTLSCSPISGHRSVSWYQQTPGQGLQFLFEYFSETQRNKGNFPGRFSGRQFSNSRSEMNVSTLELGDSALYLCASSLGGYTTEAFFGQGTRLTVV.

The chain is built from TRBV5-1 and TRBJ1-3; no DNA is available, so the TRBD1 call from TCRdb remains unchecked. The germline CDR1 and CDR2 sequences are SGHRS and YFSETQ. The CDR3 totals 15 residues. This chain's CDR3 is CASSLSRGSGNTIYF. Full variable domain (outside the CDR3, taken from reference TRBV5-1 and TRBJ1-3): KAGVTQTPRYLIKTRGQQVTLSCSPISGHRSVSWYQQTPGQGLQFLFEYFSETQRNKGNFPGRFSGRQFSNSRSEMNVSTLELGDSALYLCASSLSRGSGNTIYFGEGSWLTVV.

This chain uses TRBV3-1 with TRBJ2-1; the D call from TCRdb, TRBD2, cannot be confirmed without DNA. This CDR3 has 17 residues. Germline V gives CDR1 LGHDT, CDR2 YNNKEL (reference sequence). The CDR3 here is CASSQDGTSGVYNEQFF.

V is TRBV29-1 and J is TRBJ2-3; TCRdb picks TRBD2, but there is no DNA to check that call. This CDR3 contains 14 residues. Per the germline V gene, CDR1 is SQVTM and CDR2 is ANQGSEA. CDR3 sequence reads: CSVERELNTDTQYF.

The genes are TRBV5-1 and TRBJ1-1; TCRdb proposes TRBD1, but this gene call is untestable without DNA. Germline CDR1 SGHRS, CDR2 YFSETQ. The CDR3 is 15 amino acids. The CDR3 sequence is CASRSVGQLNTEAFF.

V is TRBV19 and J is TRBJ1-1; TCRdb outputs TRBD1, but without DNA this stays unchecked. This CDR3 spans 16 amino acids. Germline CDR1 LNHDA, CDR2 SQIVND (reference sequence). The CDR3 loop reads CASRAGGADRDTEAFF. The entire variable domain, with the rest obtained from reference TRBV19 and TRBJ1-1, is as follows: DGGITQSPKYLFRKEGQNVTLSCEQNLNHDAMYWYRQDPGQGLRLIYYSQIVNDFQKGDIAEGYSVSREKKESFPLTVTSAQKNPTAFYLCASRAGGADRDTEAFFGQGTRLTVV.

V is TRBV20-1 and J is TRBJ1-2. Germline CDR1 reads DFQATT; CDR2 reads SNEGSKA (reference sequence). The CDR3 has 15 residues. CDR3 sequence: CSASPLVRVAGGYTF.

The chain couples TRBV11-2 to TRBJ1-4. The CDR3 sequence is 16 residues long. CDR1 is SGHAT, CDR2 FQNNGV, per germline. CDR3 in amino acids: CASSLGALKGDEKLFF.

The V and J genes are TRBV19 and TRBJ2-5; TCRdb's D call, TRBD2, is unchecked because there is no DNA. This CDR3 has 14 residues. The germline gives CDR1 LNHDA, CDR2 SQIVND (reference sequence). This CDR3 reads CASSIGGAQETQYF.

The J gene is TRBJ1-4, the V gene TRBV7-2; absent DNA, TCRdb's TRBD1 call cannot be checked. CDR3 length: 15 residues. Germline V lookup: CDR1 SGHTA, CDR2 FQGNSA. CDR3: CASSLVGDGYEKLFF.

This chain's CDR3 is CASGWVPGDTQYF. This chain joins TRBV6-1 and TRBJ2-3; TCRdb's D call, TRBD1, is unchecked because there is no DNA. The V gene's germline CDR1 is MNHNS and CDR2 SASEGT. This CDR3 has 13 residues.

The genes are TRBV5-1 and TRBJ1-1; TCRdb outputs TRBD1, but without DNA this stays unchecked. Germline assignment: CDR1 SGHRS and CDR2 YFSETQ. The CDR3 consists of 13 residues. The CDR3 loop reads CASSPRPSTEAFF.

The chain links TRBV2 to TRBJ2-2; the D call of TRBD1 rests on TCRdb alone, since no DNA is present to check it. The length of the CDR3 is 15 residues. Germline-derived CDR1 and CDR2 are SNHLY and FYNNEI. This CDR3 is CASLKGGGDTGELFF. Full variable domain (rest looked up from reference TRBV2 and TRBJ2-2): EPEVTQTPSHQVTQMGQEVILRCVPISNHLYFYWYRQILGQKVEFLVSFYNNEISEKSEIFDDQFSVERPDGSNFTLKIRSTKLEDSAMYFCASLKGGGDTGELFFGEGSRLTVL.

This rearrangement joins TRBV4-1 to TRBJ2-2; TCRdb designates TRBD1, a call that cannot be tested without DNA. Looked up from germline, CDR1 is MGHRA and CDR2 is YSYEKL. The CDR3 length is 16 residues. The chain's CDR3 is CASSPRGTQNTGELFF.

J is TRBJ2-1 and V is TRBV20-1; TCRdb reports TRBD2, a call that lacks DNA to check it against. The CDR3 spans 14 residues. The germline V gene has CDR1 DFQATT and CDR2 SNEGSKA (reference sequence). The CDR3 loop is CSAIKLAGVNEQFF.

The chain links TRBV18 to TRBJ1-2. The CDR3 loop spans 14 amino acids. Germline lookup yields CDR1 KGHSH and CDR2 LQKENI. CDR3 amino acids: CASSPVEVDYGYTF.

V and J are TRBV11-2 and TRBJ2-7; lacking DNA, the TRBD1 call made by TCRdb goes unchecked. This CDR3 is 13 amino acids long. Per germline, CDR1 SGHAT and CDR2 FQNNGV. The CDR3 sequence is CASTPTGSYEQYF.

V is TRBV7-6 and J is TRBJ1-1; TCRdb returns TRBD1, unconfirmable since there is no DNA. This CDR3 has 17 residues. Germline CDR1 reads SGHVS; CDR2 reads FNYEAQ. The CDR3 sequence is CASSPSAIGVANTEAFF.

The V and J genes are TRBV6-6 and TRBJ2-7. The CDR3 loop spans 12 amino acids. Looked up from germline, CDR1 is MNHNY and CDR2 is SVGAGI (reference sequence). The CDR3: CASSYPTGEQYF.